Sequencing of this T cell receptor (beta chain) was carried out in a study of blood T cell repertoires in COVID-19. Across the whole study: Acute and convalescent COVID-19 specimens originated in the United States, Italy and Spain.

Clones were sequenced by immunoSEQ multiplex PCR, and TCRdb holds only the in-frame ones, with some missing. The sample carries over 50,000 clones, about 86% recorded once. V dropped 3 bases and J dropped 4 bases, with 9 bases sitting between them. Germline V gene data show CDR1 as LGHNA and CDR2 as YSLEER. This CDR3 has 13 amino acids. The source of this sequence is a man aged 70 or older with active COVID-19. The sequenced material came from peripheral blood. The V and J genes are TRBV4-3 and TRBJ1-2; weak D call: TRBD1 (6 bases). Here the CDR3 DNA reads TGCGCCAGCAGCCAGTTACAGGGCTATGGCTACACCTTC. Translated, it gives CASSQLQGYGYTF.